This T cell receptor (beta chain) was found in a study of cytomegalovirus exposure and HLA in healthy donors. This CDR3 has 14 residues. Losses at the gene ends were 2 bases for V and 7 bases for J; bases not matched to a gene: 4. Germline V CDR1 and CDR2: SEHNR, FQNEAQ (reference sequence). The PCR was carried out with 60 Vbeta primers and 13 Jbeta primers. Assay used: immunoSEQ multiplex PCR; TCRdb lists only in-frame clones, some missing. This sample carries almost 85,000 clones, around four fifths of them seen once, and the ten largest clones take 2.5%. Sequenced input: PBMCs. The TCR was taken from a male donor in good health and CMV-seropositive. The V and J genes are TRBV7-9 and TRBJ2-5, with TRBD2 identical over 10 bases. CDR3 region: CASSLLAGDGTQYF. Written as DNA, the CDR3 is TGTGCCAGCAGCTTACTAGCGGGGGATGGGACCCAGTACTTC.